This record concerns one T cell receptor beta chain sequence. The data derive from a study of blood T cell repertoires in COVID-19. Turning to the study itself: Material from acute and convalescent COVID-19 was sourced from the United States, Italy and Spain.

Original processing notes: The assay estimated nucleated cells by amplifying reference gene primers. Sequenced by immunoSEQ multiplex PCR; TCRdb stores in-frame clones only, minus some. Clone size and V and J calls were adopted from that table, with D and trimming inferred from the DNA. The table includes 220,000 or so clones, roughly nine tenths detected once. Seattle researchers signed up patients amid active infection and tracked them longitudinally. The sequencing input was peripheral blood. The TCR was taken from a woman between 45 and 65 years old with COVID-19, enrolled during active disease.

The CDR3 protein is CASSSGTPRRGYTF. In DNA, the CDR3 is TGTGCCAGCAGTTCAGGGACACCTAGGAGGGGCTACACCTTC. J is TRBJ1-2 and V is TRBV28; tentative D call: TRBD1 (6 bases). Looked up from germline, CDR1 is MDHEN and CDR2 is SYDVKM. V dropped 4 bases and J dropped 8 bases, with 17 bases sitting between them. The CDR3 is made up of 14 amino acids.